The 26 T cell receptor beta chains presented below share a single source sample, sequenced in a study of Ad26.COV2.S vaccination and SARS-CoV-2 variants (dated by TCRdb to the early 2020s). Library preparation used the immunoSEQ multiplex PCR assay. Sourced from immuneACCESS, this table was stored by TCRdb with only in-frame sequences that have V and J called. A share of the clones is absent; for the studies checked, an unresolved V gene accounts for under half, and the remainder has no known explanation. For this sample there are 350,000 to 500,000 clones; 70% to 90% appear just once. 3.6% of the sample belongs to the ten largest clones. What this sample's treatment or condition label stands for: roughly 19 received Ad26.COV2.S at low or high dose, single or two shots; roughly 5 received placebo; per-sample allocation not given. For vaccine and placebo recipients, repertoires were sequenced using samples collected on day 63 after the first injection.

The specimen comprised peripheral blood, sampled in a trial of Ad26.COV2.S vaccine versus placebo. Receptors originate from a person aged 18-65 years who received the Ad26.COV2.S COVID-19 vaccine or a placebo.

The chain carries TRBV7-2 and TRBJ2-5; D possibly matches TRBD1 or TRBD2 (7 bases each). The germline V and J ends were trimmed by 2 bases and 5 bases, with 12 bases remaining between them. CDR1 and CDR2 from the germline V gene are SGHTA and FQGNSA. The CDR3 is 14 residues long. CDR3 amino acids: CASSLQGGEETQYF. CDR3 coding DNA: TGTGCCAGCAGCTTACAGGGGGGGGAGGAGACCCAGTACTTC.

The V and J genes are TRBV19 and TRBJ1-1, with TRBD1 as a possible D gene (5 bases). There are 14 residues in the CDR3. Germline V gives CDR1 LNHDA, CDR2 SQIVND (reference sequence). Trimming left V 0 bases short and J 5 bases short, with 10 bases between. CDR3 residues: CASSIENRGTEAFF. CDR3 nucleotides: TGTGCCAGTAGTATAGAAAATAGGGGAACTGAAGCTTTCTTT.

The J gene is TRBJ1-5, the V gene TRBV6-6; D not certain. CDR3 length: 16 residues. Germline lookup yields CDR1 MNHNY and CDR2 SVGAGI (reference sequence). V was pared by 4 bases and J by 0 bases, with 13 bases between. The CDR3 nucleotides are TGTGCCAGCAGTTCACGGGTCCAGAATAGCAATCAGCCCCAGCATTTT. The encoded protein is CASSSRVQNSNQPQHF.

The rearrangement links TRBV6-2 or TRBV6-3 to TRBJ2-3; TRBD2 is a possible D gene (5 bases). V was trimmed by 2 bases and J by 4 bases, leaving 7 bases between them. Germline loops: CDR1 MNHEY, CDR2 SVGEGT. The CDR3 has 13 residues. CDR3 bases: TGTGCCAGCAGTTACGCTAGCTCAGATACGCAGTATTTT. Residues: CASSYASSDTQYF.

V usage is TRBV5-1 and J usage is TRBJ2-7; 12 bases map to TRBD1. V was clipped by 7 bases and J by 0 bases; unmatched bases: 11. The CDR3 is 17 residues long. Germline V gene sequence: CDR1 SGHRS, CDR2 YFSETQ. The CDR3 DNA sequence: TGCGCCAGCGTGGGGGGACAGGGGGCCCTTGGCTCCTACGAGCAGTACTTC. It codes for CASVGGQGALGSYEQYF.

This rearrangement joins TRBV7-9 to TRBJ1-2, with D unclear. The germline gives CDR1 SEHNR, CDR2 FQNEAQ (reference sequence). The CDR3 is 12 amino acids. Trimming took off 7 bases at V and 8 bases at J, with 14 bases between the two ends. Here the CDR3 DNA reads TGTGCCAGCAACCTCCTGGGGAGGGGCTACACCTTC. It specifies CASNLLGRGYTF.

V usage is TRBV6-2 or TRBV6-3 and J usage is TRBJ2-2; no reliable D call. Germline assignment: CDR1 MNHEY and CDR2 SVGEGT. The length of the CDR3 is 14 residues. The V end was cut by 1 base, the J end by 2 bases, with 5 bases between. CDR3 bases: TGTGCCAGCAGTTACTACACAAACACCGGGGAGCTGTTTTTT. This gives the protein CASSYYTNTGELFF.

The chain is built from TRBV5-6 and TRBJ2-5, with D possibly TRBD1 on 5 matching bases. From germline, CDR1 is SGHDT and CDR2 YYEEEE. V was cut by 3 bases and J by 3 bases, with 18 bases left in between. The CDR3 totals 16 residues. This CDR3 reads CASSSMGQGSKETQYF. DNA for the CDR3: TGTGCCAGCAGCTCAATGGGGCAGGGATCGAAAGAGACCCAGTACTTC.

The chain links TRBV11-2 to TRBJ1-1; D call uncertain. Germline loops: CDR1 SGHAT, CDR2 FQNNGV. The CDR3 spans 16 residues. V lost 3 bases and J lost 0, with 14 bases in between. CDR3 sequence: CASSFKDLTMNTEAFF. CDR3 nucleotides: TGTGCCAGCAGCTTCAAGGACCTAACTATGAACACTGAAGCTTTCTTT. Supplemented by reference TRBV11-2 and TRBJ1-1, the full variable domain reads EAGVAQSPRYKIIEKRQSVAFWCNPISGHATLYWYQQILGQGPKLLIQFQNNGVVDDSQLPKDRFSAERLKGVDSTLKIQPAKLEDSAVYLCASSFKDLTMNTEAFFGQGTRLTVV.

The chain has TRBV6-2 or TRBV6-3 and TRBJ1-1; TRBD1 aligns across 8 bases. This CDR3 has 14 residues. V trimming: 5 bases; J trimming: 8 bases; junction bases outside the gene matches: 10. The germline V gene encodes CDR1 MNHEY and CDR2 SVGEGT. The CDR3 sequence: CASSRDRQDAEAFF. The CDR3 DNA reads as TGTGCCAGCAGTAGGGACAGGCAGGATGCCGAAGCTTTCTTT.

This chain connects TRBV7-2 to TRBJ2-3; D might be TRBD2 (5 bases). The germline V and J ends were trimmed by 0 bases and 4 bases, with 14 bases remaining between them. The CDR3 has 16 residues. Germline assignment: CDR1 SGHTA and CDR2 FQGNSA. The CDR3 sequence is CASSLASRPGADTQYF. CDR3 bases: TGTGCCAGCAGCTTAGCGTCGCGCCCCGGGGCAGATACGCAGTATTTT.

This rearrangement joins TRBV13 to TRBJ1-1; D is perhaps TRBD1 (5 bases). The germline V and J ends were trimmed by 4 bases and 5 bases, with 11 bases remaining between them. Germline V lookup: CDR1 PRHDT, CDR2 FYEKMQ (reference sequence). The CDR3 totals 13 residues. The CDR3 loop is CASSSGRMTEAFF. The CDR3 DNA reads as TGTGCCAGCAGCTCGGGACGGATGACTGAAGCTTTCTTT.

The chain links TRBV27 to TRBJ1-6; TRBD1 aligns across 8 bases. CDR1 and CDR2 from the germline V gene are MNHEY and SMNVEV (reference sequence). Trimming cost V 6 bases and J 6 bases; bases outside gene matches: 4. CDR3 length: 14 amino acids. In DNA, the CDR3 is TGTGCCAGCAGGCAGACAGGGGCTAATTCACCCCTCCACTTT. Protein product: CASRQTGANSPLHF.

CDR3 amino acids: CASSLAGGTYNEQFF. The DNA of the CDR3 is TGTGCCAGCAGTTTAGCGGGGGGAACCTACAATGAGCAGTTCTTC. The chain carries TRBV6-5 and TRBJ2-1, with 10 bases identical to TRBD2. With V trimmed by 4 bases and J by 2 bases, 2 bases remained unmatched. Germline V CDR1 and CDR2: MNHEY, SVGAGI. The CDR3 has 15 residues.

This rearrangement joins TRBV6-6 to TRBJ1-2, with TRBD1 as a possible D gene (6 bases). CDR3 length equals 13 residues. The germline V and J ends were trimmed by 1 base and 8 bases, with 11 bases remaining between them. CDR1 MNHNY and CDR2 SVGAGI come from the germline V gene (reference sequence). CDR3 region: CASSYWQGRGYTF. The CDR3 bases are TGTGCCAGCAGTTACTGGCAGGGGAGAGGCTACACCTTC.

This chain connects TRBV4-3 to TRBJ2-7; TRBD2 is a possible D gene (6 bases). V dropped 4 bases and J dropped 3 bases, with 13 bases sitting between them. CDR1 is LGHNA, CDR2 YSLEER, per germline. The CDR3 is 14 residues long. The CDR3 loop reads CASSPQEGNYEQYF. For the CDR3, the DNA is TGCGCCAGCAGCCCTCAGGAGGGGAACTACGAGCAGTACTTC.

The table lists this clone with a few counts. A clone one base away is much larger, so this may be a read error. The rearrangement joins TRBV6-4 to TRBJ1-1; D is undetermined. Looked up from germline, CDR1 is MRHNA and CDR2 is SNTAGT. This CDR3 contains 13 residues. The ends were cut back, 3 bases at V and 1 base at J, with 6 bases in the middle. The CDR3 coding sequence is TGTGCCAGCAGTGAGGCAGAGAACACTGAAGCTTTCTTT. It translates to CASSEAENTEAFF.

The chain recombines TRBV19 with TRBJ2-7, with TRBD2 identical over 8 bases. Germline V lookup: CDR1 LNHDA, CDR2 SQIVND (reference sequence). The CDR3 runs 15 residues. V lost 2 bases to trimming and J lost 4 bases; unmatched junction nucleotides: 7. CDR3 amino acids: CASSIRVAGWYEQYF. The DNA for the CDR3 is TGTGCCAGTAGTATACGGGTAGCGGGGTGGTACGAGCAGTACTTC.

V is TRBV2 and J is TRBJ2-5; 8 nucleotides line up with TRBD2. V gave up 3 bases and J gave up 4 bases; unmatched junction bases: 10. Germline V gives CDR1 SNHLY, CDR2 FYNNEI. The CDR3 is 16 amino acids. DNA of the CDR3: TGTGCCAGCAGTGATCCCCCCGCGGGGGGCGGAGAGACCCAGTACTTC. It specifies CASSDPPAGGGETQYF.

V and J are TRBV7-9 and TRBJ1-4; 7 bases are a match to TRBD1. CDR1 and CDR2 from the germline V gene are SEHNR and FQNEAQ (reference sequence). The CDR3 consists of 17 residues. The J segment lost 7 bases and the V segment lost 0 bases, leaving 11 bases of the junction unmatched. CDR3 protein: CASSLAPRQGWGEKLFF. The CDR3 DNA follows: TGTGCCAGCAGCTTAGCTCCCCGACAGGGTTGGGGTGAAAAACTGTTTTTT.

This clone showed up just once. The J gene is TRBJ2-3, the V gene TRBV30, with 7 positions matching TRBD2. The germline CDR1 and CDR2 sequences are GTSNPN and SVGIG (reference sequence). The CDR3 consists of 13 residues. Trimming took 4 bases from V and 4 from J; bases not matched to a gene: 5. The CDR3 loop reads CAWTRGRADTQYF. The CDR3 coding sequence is TGTGCCTGGACCCGGGGGAGGGCAGATACGCAGTATTTT.

This clone has only a few counts. The rearrangement joins TRBV5-6 to TRBJ1-1; no definite D call. The CDR3 has 15 amino acids. V lost 4 bases, J lost 2 bases, and 15 bases lay in between. Per the germline V gene, CDR1 is SGHDT and CDR2 is YYEEEE. This CDR3 reads CASSTVPDENTEAFF. The CDR3 DNA reads TGTGCCAGCAGCACGGTCCCAGATGAAAACACTGAAGCTTTCTTT.

V and J are TRBV28 and TRBJ2-5; maybe TRBD1 (5 bases). The V end was cut by 8 bases, the J end by 6 bases, with 16 bases between. CDR1 and CDR2 from the germline V gene are MDHEN and SYDVKM. The length of the CDR3 is 13 residues. CDR3: CASGRDGWKTQYF. CDR3 DNA sequence: TGTGCCAGCGGCAGGGATGGTTGGAAGACCCAGTACTTC.

The chain employs TRBV25-1 and TRBJ2-1; 9 bases are a match to TRBD2. The CDR3 is 15 residues long. The V gene's germline CDR1 is MGHDK and CDR2 SYGVNS. V gave up 3 bases and J gave up 4 bases; unmatched junction bases: 4. The CDR3: CASSEAGGIYNEQFF. The DNA for the CDR3 is TGTGCCAGCAGTGAGGCGGGGGGGATTTACAATGAGCAGTTCTTC.

V gene TRBV29-1 combines with J gene TRBJ2-7; the match to TRBD1 covers 7 bases. Germline V gives CDR1 SQVTM, CDR2 ANQGSEA. There are 15 residues in the CDR3. Trimming took 0 bases from V and 1 from J; bases not matched to a gene: 6. The CDR3 region has the DNA TGCAGCGTTGAAGAACCGAAGGGGGCTTCCTACGAGCAGTACTTC. Its protein product is CSVEEPKGASYEQYF.

CDR3 sequence (DNA): TGCGCCAGCAGCCCTAACAGGGGTGGCTCTGGAAACACCATATATTTT. Translating it yields CASSPNRGGSGNTIYF. V and J are TRBV5-1 and TRBJ1-3; 7 bases are shared with TRBD1. After removal of 4 bases from V and 0 bases from J, the junction contained 7 bases not matched to a gene. The CDR3 runs to 16 residues. CDR1 and CDR2 from the germline V gene are SGHRS and YFSETQ. Together with reference TRBV5-1 and TRBJ1-3, the CDR3 gives the full variable domain: KAGVTQTPRYLIKTRGQQVTLSCSPISGHRSVSWYQQTPGQGLQFLFEYFSETQRNKGNFPGRFSGRQFSNSRSEMNVSTLELGDSALYLCASSPNRGGSGNTIYFGEGSWLTVV.